This T cell receptor beta chain stems from a study of blood T cell repertoires in COVID-19 (dated by TCRdb to 2020 to 2022). In terms of the full investigation: Samples covering the acute and convalescent phases of COVID-19 were provided by collaborators in the United States, Italy and Spain. The prospective study material was composed of cDNA or gDNA derived from T cells, B-cell-depleted T cells, or PBMCs. Deeply sampled blood TCRbeta repertoires from subjects exposed to, actively infected with, or recovered from COVID-19 were included in the dataset. The repertoires were released in a freely available public database meant as a resource for research on the immune response to SARS-CoV-2. The samples were drawn from two sources: the first 160 participants of the ongoing ImmuneRACE study, and 1,200 or so subjects contributed by 6 global collaborators. Sample metadata almost always included a de-identified subject ID, COVID-19 status, age in years and sex. Where available, HLA class I and class II types were obtained from metadata supplied by the sample provider rather than from assay-based typing. Beyond this particular receptor, the publication reports: How much clinical and demographic metadata was included differed by source and by participant, and the metadata was provided uncurated.

The immunoSEQ Assay, a bias-controlled multiplex PCR, was used to amplify TCRbeta CDR3 regions from genomic DNA. On the study's bioinformatics: The number of nucleated cells in each sample was estimated by amplification of reference gene primers within the assay. Sequence reads were collapsed and filtered to measure the absolute abundance of every unique TCRbeta CDR3 rearrangement. For each sample, productive Simpson clonality was calculated by taking the square root of Simpson's diversity index across productive rearrangements. In its TCRdb copy, this immuneACCESS table keeps in-frame sequences only and misses some clones. Where compared with another copy, unresolved V genes explain less than half of these, and the others have no known cause. Clone size and V and J calls were adopted from that table, with D and trimming inferred from the DNA. In this sample the table shows some 180,000 clones, 60% to 85% of which occur a single time. The top ten hold roughly 8.7% of the sample.

Concerning this clone: The antigen it binds to is not known. Base qualities were left out, and no much larger clone turns up one base away.

From the cysteine through the phenylalanine, the CDR3 covers 20 amino acids. Only the CDR3 region is kept as DNA, spanning 60 bases read in frame from base 1. The germline V gene (reference sequence) specifies LNHDA as CDR1 and SQIVND as CDR2. At the junction V is shortened by 4 bases and J by 0 bases; bases outside the gene matches: 19. The collaborating institutions used their own protocols to collect whole blood in K2EDTA tubes. For TCRbeta analysis, collaborators shipped samples in one of three forms: frozen whole blood, isolated PBMCs, or DNA extracted from either of those sample types. The specimen was peripheral blood. The chain is made from TRBV19 and TRBJ1-1; 8 of the junction bases match TRBD1. This receptor was taken from a woman aged 50 to 65 with active or convalescent COVID-19. This receptor has the CDR3 CASSTPLGFDRGLMNTEAFF. The DNA is as follows: TGTGCCAGTAGTACCCCCTTGGGGTTCGACAGGGGTCTTATGAACACTGAAGCTTTCTTT.